This T cell receptor beta chain is drawn from a study of OX40 agonist ivuxolimab in advanced cancers. The overall study: The patients received ivuxolimab by intravenous route every 2 weeks at 0.01 to 10 mg/kg.

Study conclusions and caveats: The work left the antigen specificity of expanded peripheral T cells undetermined. The average count of expanded clones was higher among CD8+ T cells than among CD4+.

Notes on this clone: Its antigen remains unknown.

Sequenced by immunoSEQ multiplex PCR; TCRdb stores in-frame clones only, minus some. Among about 70,000 clones, over 85% were seen once, and the ten largest hold approximately 1%. V was pared by 4 bases and J by 4 bases, with 6 bases of the junction left unmatched. Germline CDR1 and CDR2: MNHEY and SVGAGI. CDR3 length: 16 amino acids. The chain couples TRBV6-5 to TRBJ2-2, with TRBD2 identical over 10 bases. The clonotype was recovered from an adult with an advanced solid tumor such as melanoma, head and neck, liver or kidney cancer. Sequencing was performed on CD4+ or CD8+ T cells sorted from blood, taken in a trial of the OX40 agonist ivuxolimab. CDR3 amino acids: CASSSKLAGFTGELFF. The CDR3 nucleotides read TGTGCCAGCAGTTCGAAACTAGCGGGGTTCACCGGGGAGCTGTTTTTT.